This T cell receptor (beta chain) was recovered during a study of shared clonotypes between healthy human individuals. For the study at large: Donors had three CD4 naive, three CD4 memory, two CD8 naive and one CD8 memory plate apiece.

Trimming at V came to 6 bases and at J to 5 bases, leaving 8 bases not matched to a gene. CDR1 GTSNPN and CDR2 SVGIG come from the germline V gene (reference sequence). The CDR3 length is 13 residues. A note on this clone: The antigen is unknown.

Generated by immunoSEQ multiplex PCR, the TCRdb table keeps only in-frame clones and is missing some. The table has just over 2,000,000 clones, over 85% seen once; the top ten hold more than 0.1%. Adult Caucasians living in Nashville, Tennessee made up all of the donors. Study-level points and caveats: Sharing across four donors was highest in naive CD4 (approximately 5%) and lowest in memory CD8 (approximately 0.4%).

J is TRBJ1-1 and V is TRBV30; 8 bases match TRBD1. The source of this sequence is a man between 18 and 35 years old in good health. Sequencing was performed on naive CD4+ T cells sorted from blood. The subset is: CD45RA+ positively selected. The CDR3 nucleotides are TGTGCCTGTACAGGGGGTAGGAGGACTGAAGCTTTCTTT. As protein: CACTGGRRTEAFF.